This TCR beta chain was found in a study of spatial heterogeneity in lung cancer. This CDR3 contains 16 residues. Deletions cut 0 bases from V and 0 bases from J, with 7 bases between. Germline CDR1 and CDR2: KGHDR and SFDVKD. Study conclusions and caveats: In tumors, expanded intratumoral alpha and beta TCR counts tracked mutation counts.

This clonotype counts as medium-sized. The antigen is undetermined. Regarding time point: sample taken at primary tumor resection. No cell sorting; template was whole RNA from tumor, lung tissue or PBMC. TCRdb used MiXCR to reprocess the 5' RACE reads, holding one entry per CDR3 protein. Found here are more than 4,000 distinct CDR3 sequences, roughly 31% of them singletons; the top ten hold 13% to 15%. This chain joins TRBV24-1 and TRBJ2-2; D is unclear. The sequence was collected from a male donor with early-stage non-small cell lung cancer. The sample in question was lung tumor tissue, obtained at surgery. The chain's CDR3 is CATSDLGIANTGELFF. CDR3 nucleotide sequence: TGTGCCACCAGTGATTTGGGGATTGCGAACACCGGGGAGCTGTTTTTT.